A single sample is the source of the 21 T cell receptor beta chains below, sequenced in a study of shared clonotypes between healthy human individuals. Repertoires were generated with immunoSEQ multiplex PCR, while TCRdb's copy carries only in-frame clones and drops some. The data hold approximately 700,000 clones, with roughly 73% observed a single time. The material sequenced was memory CD4+ T cells sorted from blood. Documented subset: CD45RA-negative fraction. Receptor source: a woman under 40 in good health.

The J gene is TRBJ1-1, the V gene TRBV4-1; D perhaps matches TRBD1 (5 bases). CDR3 length: 16 amino acids. Between the trimmed V and J ends, which lost 0 bases and 1 base, there was a span of 12 bases. Germline CDR1 reads MGHRA; CDR2 reads YSYEKL. In nucleotides, the CDR3 is TGCGCCAGCAGCCAAGACCGGTGGGGGGAGAACACTGAAGCTTTCTTT. It yields the protein CASSQDRWGENTEAFF.

This clone showed up just a few times. V usage is TRBV5-1 and J usage is TRBJ1-1, with TRBD1 as a possible D gene (5 bases). Trimming cost V 3 bases and J 4 bases, with 13 bases left between them. CDR1 and CDR2 (germline): SGHRS, YFSETQ. The CDR3 length is 14 residues. CDR3 sequence (DNA): TGCGCCAGCAGCTCGGGGCAGGAGACCACTGAAGCTTTCTTT. Protein product: CASSSGQETTEAFF.

This chain links TRBV7-4 with TRBJ2-6; D gene ambiguous. V was shortened by 5 bases and J by 5 bases, with 22 bases between the two germline ends. There are 18 residues in the CDR3. Germline CDR1 is SGHVT and CDR2 is SQSDAQ. In nucleotides, the CDR3 is TGTGCCAGCAGCACAGTCCCTTCCTCACAAAGTCGGGCCAACGTCCTGACTTTC. Residues: CASSTVPSSQSRANVLTF.

V gene TRBV28 combines with J gene TRBJ1-2, with D hard to call. V lost 5 bases, J lost 0 bases, and 10 bases lay in between. This CDR3 is 14 amino acids long. Germline loops: CDR1 MDHEN, CDR2 SYDVKM. In nucleotides, the CDR3 is TGTGCCAGCAGTGAAAGCCAAACTAACTATGGCTACACCTTC. Translation gives CASSESQTNYGYTF.

The J gene is TRBJ2-5, the V gene TRBV5-4; D unclear. With 4 bases removed from V and 5 bases from J, the gap between germline ends came to 12 bases. Germline V gene lookup returns CDR1 SGHNT and CDR2 YYREEE (reference sequence). The CDR3 consists of 13 residues. The CDR3 spells CASSVKGVETQYF. The DNA for the CDR3 is TGTGCCAGCAGCGTGAAAGGAGTTGAGACCCAGTACTTC.

The table lists this clone with a few counts. The chain couples TRBV6-4 to TRBJ1-1; no definite D call. V lost 8 bases and J 5 bases, leaving 9 bases between the germline ends. The CDR3 covers 11 residues. The germline V gene encodes CDR1 MRHNA and CDR2 SNTAGT. The CDR3 nucleotides are TGTGCCAGCCCCAAAGGGACTGAAGCTTTCTTT. This gives the protein CASPKGTEAFF.

The chain has TRBV13 and TRBJ1-1; no firm D call. Germline-derived CDR1 and CDR2 are PRHDT and FYEKMQ (reference sequence). Trimming left V 5 bases short and J 1 base short, with 14 bases between. The CDR3 has 15 amino acids. This CDR3 reads CASSPRKVRNTEAFF. CDR3 bases: TGTGCCAGCAGCCCCAGAAAGGTCAGGAACACTGAAGCTTTCTTT. Filled out from reference TRBV13 and TRBJ1-1, the complete variable domain reads AAGVIQSPRHLIKEKRETATLKCYPIPRHDTVYWYQQGPGQDPQFLISFYEKMQSDKGSIPDRFSAQQFSDYHSELNMSSLELGDSALYFCASSPRKVRNTEAFFGQGTRLTVV.

This CDR3 is CASSQDGRRDRGDGYTF. CDR3 coding DNA: TGTGCCAGCAGCCAAGACGGTAGACGGGACAGGGGGGACGGCTACACCTTC. The J gene is TRBJ1-2, the V gene TRBV4-2; 11 nucleotides agree with TRBD1. After removal of 0 bases from V and 8 bases from J, the junction contained 11 bases not matched to a gene. The CDR3 totals 17 residues. Germline loops: CDR1 LGHNA, CDR2 YNFKEQ.

This sequence joins TRBV2 and TRBJ1-1; maybe TRBD1 (5 bases). Germline V gene data show CDR1 as SNHLY and CDR2 as FYNNEI. V was cut by 5 bases and J by 1 base, with 14 bases left in between. The CDR3 length is 15 residues. CDR3 sequence reads: CASSNPGRWNTEAFF. The CDR3, as DNA: TGTGCCAGCAGTAACCCGGGACGGTGGAACACTGAAGCTTTCTTT.

The chain carries TRBV30 and TRBJ2-7, with D hard to call. The CDR3 is made up of 14 amino acids. Germline assignment: CDR1 GTSNPN and CDR2 SVGIG (reference sequence). The V end lost 0 bases, the J end lost 1 base, and 10 bases lay between the germline ends. CDR3 DNA: TGTGCCTGGAGTGTCCGCGGCCTATCCTACGAGCAGTACTTC. Its translation: CAWSVRGLSYEQYF.

V is TRBV6-1 and J is TRBJ2-3, with D uncertain. The CDR3 has 11 residues. Germline lookup yields CDR1 MNHNS and CDR2 SASEGT. The V and J ends lost 7 bases and 5 bases respectively, with 7 bases between them. The CDR3 coding sequence is TGTGCCAGCACTCTTGGAGATACGCAGTATTTT. Amino acid sequence: CASTLGDTQYF.

This clone was seen ten or more times. The chain has TRBV7-2 and TRBJ2-5; D gene ambiguous. Trimming removed 0 bases from V and 5 bases from J, with 1 base in between. The CDR3 is made up of 11 amino acids. Per germline, CDR1 SGHTA and CDR2 FQGNSA. The CDR3 coding sequence is TGTGCCAGCAGCTTAGCCGAGACCCAGTACTTC. The encoded protein is CASSLAETQYF.

The chain joins TRBV2 to TRBJ2-1; 10 nucleotides align to TRBD2. This CDR3 is 14 amino acids long. CDR1 and CDR2 (germline): SNHLY, FYNNEI. The V segment lost 8 bases and the J segment 6 bases; nucleotides outside the gene matches: 7. CDR3 in amino acids: CASGGLAAINEQFF. In nucleotides, the CDR3 is TGTGCCAGCGGCGGACTAGCGGCGATCAATGAGCAGTTCTTC.

J is TRBJ2-3 and V is TRBV27; TRBD2 matches at 7 bases. The CDR3 consists of 15 residues. Losses at the gene ends were 2 bases for V and 6 bases for J; bases not matched to a gene: 8. CDR1 and CDR2 (germline): MNHEY, SMNVEV (reference sequence). As DNA, the CDR3 is TGTGCCAGCAGTTTAGGAGCGGGGAGAGAGGATACGCAGTATTTT. Its protein is CASSLGAGREDTQYF.

CDR3 loop: CATSRGLAGGGSKYF. DNA of the CDR3: TGTGCCACCAGCAGGGGACTAGCGGGAGGGGGATCCAAGTACTTC. The rearrangement uses TRBV15 and TRBJ2-5, with 16 nucleotides matching TRBD2. The CDR3 loop spans 15 amino acids. CDR1 and CDR2 from the germline V gene are LNHNV and YYDKDF (reference sequence). Losses at the gene ends were 3 bases for V and 12 bases for J; bases not matched to a gene: 7.

J is TRBJ2-3 and V is TRBV28; a possible D gene is TRBD2 (6 bases). Germline lookup yields CDR1 MDHEN and CDR2 SYDVKM. V was clipped by 8 bases and J by 1 base, with 19 bases between them. The CDR3 is made up of 16 amino acids. CDR3 DNA: TGTGCCAGCCATCGGGCGGAGGGATTCCGCACAGATACGCAGTATTTT. Amino acid sequence: CASHRAEGFRTDTQYF.

The chain joins TRBV28 to TRBJ2-7; D is unclear. The CDR3 extends over 16 amino acids. Trimming left V 6 bases short and J 6 bases short, with 24 bases between. In germline, CDR1 is MDHEN, CDR2 SYDVKM. The CDR3 loop is CASRENRAPRASEQYF. The CDR3 DNA sequence: TGTGCCAGCAGAGAAAACCGGGCCCCCCGCGCCAGCGAGCAGTACTTC.

The V call is TRBV6-5, the J call TRBJ1-1; a possible D gene is TRBD1 (5 bases). Trimming shortened V by 2 bases and J by 0 bases, and 7 bases separated the two germline ends. In germline, CDR1 is MNHEY, CDR2 SVGAGI. CDR3 length: 14 residues. CDR3 amino acids: CASSYQGVNTEAFF. CDR3 sequence (DNA): TGTGCCAGCAGTTACCAGGGTGTGAACACTGAAGCTTTCTTT.

The chain employs TRBV5-1 and TRBJ2-7, with D perhaps TRBD1 (6 bases). V was trimmed by 4 bases and J by 6 bases, leaving 17 bases between them. The CDR3 consists of 14 residues. Germline CDR1 and CDR2: SGHRS and YFSETQ. The CDR3 spells CASSATGVAGEQYF. The CDR3 coding sequence is TGCGCCAGCAGCGCGACAGGAGTGGCGGGCGAGCAGTACTTC.

The chain has TRBV6-6 and TRBJ2-7; D might be TRBD2 (6 bases). This CDR3 comprises 15 residues. Trimming removed 2 bases at V and 4 bases at J, with 15 bases between. Per the germline V gene, CDR1 is MNHNY and CDR2 is SVGAGI (reference sequence). The CDR3 bases are TGTGCCAGCAGTTACCGGGACTTCGGGCGATACGAGCAGTACTTC. It yields the protein CASSYRDFGRYEQYF.

The chain is built from TRBV6-6 and TRBJ2-1, with 10 positions matching TRBD2. The CDR3 has 16 residues. Unmatched junction bases numbered 10, after V lost 2 bases and J lost 9 bases. Germline loops: CDR1 MNHNY, CDR2 SVGAGI (reference sequence). CDR3 in amino acids: CASSYPSSGRGVEQFF. The CDR3 DNA follows: TGTGCCAGCAGTTACCCATCTAGCGGGAGAGGCGTTGAGCAGTTCTTC.